Listed below are T cell receptor beta chains from one sample, sequenced in a study of OX40 agonist ivuxolimab in advanced cancers. Some clones are missing from TCRdb's copy, which holds only in-frame ones; the method was immunoSEQ multiplex PCR. The top ten clones hold around an eighth of a sample with around 53,000 clones, 84% of them seen once. Sample: CD4+ or CD8+ T cells sorted from blood, taken in a trial of the OX40 agonist ivuxolimab. The source is an adult with an advanced solid tumor such as melanoma, head and neck, liver or kidney cancer. CDR3s include the opening cysteine and the closing phenylalanine or tryptophan. D genes are given only for firm matches. Clone size is shown for a subset of rows, as once, few, many or a class of expanded clone.

D: TRBD2
size: NA
V: TRBV28
J: TRBJ2-1
DNA: TGTGCCAGCAGTTTAAGCGGGACTAGGAACAATGAGCAGTTCTTC
CDR3: CASSLSGTRNNEQFF

D: TRBD1
size: NA
V: TRBV7-9
J: TRBJ2-7
DNA: TGTGCCAGCAGCTTCACCTCAGGGACAGGGGGGCGGGAGCAGTACTTC
CDR3: CASSFTSGTGGREQYF

D: NA
size: NA
V: TRBV18
J: TRBJ2-3
DNA: TGTGCCAGCTCACCATCTCTAGCAGATACGCAGTATTTT
CDR3: CASSPSLADTQYF

D: NA
size: NA
V: TRBV15
J: TRBJ2-1
DNA: TGTGCCACCAGCAGAGATGCGAAATGGGACAATGAGCAGTTCTTC
CDR3: CATSRDAKWDNEQFF

D: NA
size: once
V: TRBV27
J: TRBJ1-5
DNA: TGTGCCACCGGCCTCAGGAATCAGCCCCAGCATTTT
CDR3: CATGLRNQPQHF

D: NA
size: few
V: TRBV18
J: TRBJ1-5
DNA: TGTGCCAGCTCAAGACAGAGCAATCAGCCCCAGCATTTT
CDR3: CASSRQSNQPQHF

D: NA
size: NA
V: TRBV5-6
J: TRBJ2-1
DNA: TGTGCCAGCGGGGGTTCGGGCAATGAGCAGTTCTTC
CDR3: CASGGSGNEQFF

D: NA
size: NA
V: TRBV11-2
J: TRBJ1-2
DNA: TGTGCCAGCAGCCCCTCGACACTTAACTATGGCTACACCTTC
CDR3: CASSPSTLNYGYTF

D: NA
size: NA
V: TRBV6-1
J: TRBJ1-1
DNA: TGTGCCAGCAGTGCACCTGAGGTCAAAGGGAACACTGAAGCTTTCTTT
CDR3: CASSAPEVKGNTEAFF

D: NA
size: NA
V: TRBV4-1
J: TRBJ1-5
DNA: TGCGCCAGCAGCCAAGATTACGCACCGAACAATCAGCCCCAGCATTTT
CDR3: CASSQDYAPNNQPQHF

D: NA
size: NA
V: TRBV30
J: TRBJ2-5
DNA: TGTGCCTGGGGCAGACCGCCCCTGACCCAGTACTTC
CDR3: CAWGRPPLTQYF

D: NA
size: NA
V: TRBV30
J: TRBJ2-5
DNA: TGTGCCTGGGGCGCGGCGGGAGAGACCCAGTACTTC
CDR3: CAWGAAGETQYF

D: NA
size: NA
V: TRBV20-1
J: TRBJ2-7
DNA: TGCAGTGCTAGCGGGGAGGACGAGCAGTACTTC
CDR3: CSASGEDEQYF

D: NA
size: NA
V: TRBV6-1
J: TRBJ2-3
DNA: TGTGCCGGCAGTGAAGGAGGGTATGCGCAGTATTTT
CDR3: CAGSEGGYAQYF

D: TRBD2
size: NA
V: TRBV2
J: TRBJ2-1
DNA: TGTGCCAGCAGGGGTGCGGGAGCTTTCAATGAGCAGTTCTTC
CDR3: CASRGAGAFNEQFF

D: TRBD2
size: once
V: TRBV18
J: TRBJ2-1
DNA: TGTGCCAGCTCACCAGATCCAGCGGGAGGCTACAATGAGCAGTTCTTC
CDR3: CASSPDPAGGYNEQFF

D: TRBD2
size: NA
V: TRBV28
J: TRBJ2-7
DNA: TGTGCCAGCACCTTGGCGGGACTAGCGGGAGGGAAGCGGGAGCAGTACTTC
CDR3: CASTLAGLAGGKREQYF

D: NA
size: NA
V: TRBV20-1
J: TRBJ2-1
DNA: TGCAGTGCTACTAACAGGGAGCAGTTCTTC
CDR3: CSATNREQFF

D: NA
size: NA
V: TRBV28
J: TRBJ2-3
DNA: TGTGCCAGCAGCCCGGTGGATAGCGGACGTCCAGATACGCAGTATTTT
CDR3: CASSPVDSGRPDTQYF

D: NA
size: NA
V: TRBV5-1
J: TRBJ2-7
DNA: TGCGCCAGCAGCTTGGTGTCGGGAACTAACGAGCAGTACTTC
CDR3: CASSLVSGTNEQYF

D: NA
size: NA
V: TRBV23-1
J: TRBJ2-7
DNA: TGCGCCAGCAGTCAATCGGACGACACACGCCTCAGCTCCTACGAGCAGTACTTC
CDR3: CASSQSDDTRLSSYEQYF

D: TRBD2
size: NA
V: TRBV29-1
J: TRBJ2-2
DNA: TGCAGCGCTTCGACTAGCGGGAACACCGGGGAGCTGTTTTTT
CDR3: CSASTSGNTGELFF

D: NA
size: NA
V: TRBV19
J: TRBJ2-2
DNA: TGTGCCAGTAGTCAACCTTCAGACGGCGGAACAGGGAACACCGGGGAGCTGTTTTTT
CDR3: CASSQPSDGGTGNTGELFF

D: TRBD1
size: once
V: TRBV10-1
J: TRBJ1-1
DNA: TGCGCCAGCAGTTTCTCCGGGACAGCTGAAGCTTTCTTT
CDR3: CASSFSGTAEAFF

D: NA
size: NA
V: TRBV28
J: TRBJ1-1
DNA: TGTGCCAGCAGTTTAGCGGCAGGGACGTCAGCTTTCTTT
CDR3: CASSLAAGTSAFF

D: NA
size: NA
V: TRBV27
J: TRBJ1-6
DNA: TGTGCCAGCAGTTTTTCGGGGGGCTCCTATAATTCACCCCTCCACTTT
CDR3: CASSFSGGSYNSPLHF

D: NA
size: few
V: TRBV6-1
J: TRBJ1-1
DNA: TGTGCCAGCAGTGTGGCGAACACTGAAGCTTTCTTT
CDR3: CASSVANTEAFF